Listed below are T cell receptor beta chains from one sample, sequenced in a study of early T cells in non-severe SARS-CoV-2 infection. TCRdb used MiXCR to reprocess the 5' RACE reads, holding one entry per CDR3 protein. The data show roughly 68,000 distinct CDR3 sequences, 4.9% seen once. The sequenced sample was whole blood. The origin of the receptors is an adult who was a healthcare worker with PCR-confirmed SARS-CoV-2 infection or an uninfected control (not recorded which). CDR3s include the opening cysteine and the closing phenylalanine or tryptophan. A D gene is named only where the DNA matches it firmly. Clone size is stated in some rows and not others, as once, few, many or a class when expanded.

CDR3: CSAQREGYEQYF; DNA: TGCAGTGCTCAGCGGGAGGGCTACGAGCAGTACTTC; D: TRBD2; J: TRBJ2-7; V: TRBV20-1; size: many
CDR3: CSATRGQVNSPLHF; DNA: TGCAGTGCGACAAGGGGACAGGTGAATTCACCCCTCCACTTT; D: TRBD1; J: TRBJ1-6; V: TRBV20-1; size: many
CDR3: CASSLSQGRSGELFF; DNA: TGCGCCAGCAGCTTGTCACAGGGGCGGTCCGGGGAGCTGTTTTTT; D: TRBD1; J: TRBJ2-2; V: TRBV5-1; size: many
CDR3: CASSMNRVPHNEQFF; DNA: TGTGCCAGTAGTATGAACCGGGTCCCTCACAATGAGCAGTTCTTC; D: -; J: TRBJ2-1; V: TRBV19; size: many
CDR3: CASTGLAGTDTQYF; DNA: TGTGCCAGCACCGGACTAGCGGGAACAGATACGCAGTATTTT; D: TRBD2; J: TRBJ2-3; V: TRBV6-5; size: many
CDR3: CAWSDRTSRAGELFF; DNA: TGTGCCTGGAGCGACAGGACTAGCCGGGCCGGGGAGCTGTTTTTT; D: TRBD2; J: TRBJ2-2; V: TRBV30; size: many
CDR3: CASSELQRPRDEQFF; DNA: TGCGCCAGCAGTGAGCTGCAGCGCCCTAGGGATGAGCAGTTCTTC; D: -; J: TRBJ2-1; V: TRBV10-1; size: -
CDR3: CASSPRTSGSYNEQFF; DNA: TGTGCCAGCAGCCCTAGGACTAGCGGCTCCTACAATGAGCAGTTCTTC; D: TRBD2; J: TRBJ2-1; V: TRBV2; size: many
CDR3: CSARGALISTDTQYF; DNA: TGCAGTGCTAGAGGGGCGTTAATTAGCACAGATACGCAGTATTTT; D: -; J: TRBJ2-3; V: TRBV20-1; size: -
CDR3: CASRLLGGNQWPQHF; DNA: TGTGCCAGCAGATTGCTTGGGGGAAACCAATGGCCCCAGCATTTT; D: -; J: TRBJ1-5; V: TRBV28; size: many
CDR3: CASSSSTGYSNQPQHF; DNA: TGTGCCAGCTCATCATCGACGGGGTATAGCAATCAGCCCCAGCATTTT; D: -; J: TRBJ1-5; V: TRBV18; size: many
CDR3: CASSFGGNTGELFF; DNA: TGTGCCAGCAGTTTTGGCGGAAACACCGGGGAGCTGTTTTTT; D: -; J: TRBJ2-2; V: TRBV12-3/TRBV12-4; size: -
CDR3: CSARETSSNTEAFF; DNA: TGCAGTGCTAGGGAAACTTCATCGAACACTGAAGCTTTCTTT; D: -; J: TRBJ1-1; V: TRBV20-1; size: many
CDR3: CASSQAQRLGTDTQYF; DNA: TGCGCCAGCAGCCAAGCCCAGCGGCTTGGCACAGATACGCAGTATTTT; D: -; J: TRBJ2-3; V: TRBV4-3; size: -
CDR3: CSVSSGRVEAFF; DNA: TGCAGCGTTTCCTCAGGGAGGGTTGAAGCTTTCTTT; D: -; J: TRBJ1-1; V: TRBV29-1; size: many
CDR3: CASSSHREQYF; DNA: TGTGCCAGCAGCTCCCATCGGGAGCAGTACTTC; D: -; J: TRBJ2-7; V: TRBV11-2; size: -
CDR3: CASSYGTYEQYF; DNA: TGCGCCAGCAGCTACGGGACCTACGAGCAGTACTTC; D: -; J: TRBJ2-7; V: TRBV5-1; size: -
CDR3: CSARAPRANQPQHF; DNA: TGCAGTGCTAGGGCGCCACGGGCCAATCAGCCCCAGCATTTT; D: -; J: TRBJ1-5; V: TRBV20-1; size: few
CDR3: CASSLGGQGSEAFF; DNA: TGCGCCAGCAGCTTGGGGGGACAGGGATCTGAAGCTTTCTTT; D: TRBD1; J: TRBJ1-1; V: TRBV5-1; size: many
CDR3: CASSPGTSGMHNEQFF; DNA: TGTGCCAGCTCGCCGGGGACTAGCGGGATGCACAATGAGCAGTTCTTC; D: TRBD2; J: TRBJ2-1; V: TRBV18; size: many
CDR3: CASSDASTDTQYF; DNA: TGCGCCAGCAGTGATGCGAGCACAGATACGCAGTATTTT; D: -; J: TRBJ2-3; V: TRBV10-1; size: few
CDR3: CASIGGAYNEQFF; DNA: TGTGCCAGCATCGGGGGGGCCTACAATGAGCAGTTCTTC; D: TRBD2; J: TRBJ2-1; V: TRBV2; size: many
CDR3: CASSENLGQEKLFF; DNA: TGTGCCAGCAGTGAAAACTTGGGACAGGAAAAACTGTTTTTT; D: TRBD1; J: TRBJ1-4; V: TRBV6-1; size: -
CDR3: CASSYLPGTPFYEQYF; DNA: TGTGCCAGCAGTTACCTGCCCGGGACACCCTTCTACGAGCAGTACTTC; D: -; J: TRBJ2-7; V: TRBV6-6; size: -
CDR3: CSVVEVGRDSDNEQFF; DNA: TGCAGCGTTGTGGAGGTCGGGAGGGATTCGGACAATGAGCAGTTCTTC; D: TRBD2; J: TRBJ2-1; V: TRBV29-1; size: few
CDR3: CASSLAASGSLSPGELFF; DNA: TGTGCCAGCAGCTTAGCTGCTAGCGGTTCCCTATCTCCCGGGGAGCTGTTTTTT; D: TRBD2; J: TRBJ2-2; V: TRBV7-6; size: many
CDR3: CASRTQGVVYGYTF; DNA: TGTGCCAGCAGGACACAGGGGGTTGTCTATGGCTACACCTTC; D: TRBD1; J: TRBJ1-2; V: TRBV6-6; size: many
CDR3: CASSLKGQNSPLHF; DNA: TGTGCCAGCAGCTTAAAGGGACAGAATTCACCCCTCCACTTT; D: TRBD1; J: TRBJ1-6; V: TRBV7-2; size: -
CDR3: CASSARVGGETQYF; DNA: TGTGCCAGCAGCGCAAGGGTAGGAGGAGAGACCCAGTACTTC; D: -; J: TRBJ2-5; V: TRBV7-9; size: many
CDR3: CSASGTGYYEQYF; DNA: TGCAGTGCTTCCGGGACAGGGTACTACGAGCAGTACTTC; D: TRBD1; J: TRBJ2-7; V: TRBV20-1; size: few
CDR3: CASSSLIENEQFF; DNA: TGTGCCAGCAGTTCATTAATAGAGAATGAGCAGTTCTTC; D: -; J: TRBJ2-1; V: TRBV6-5; size: many
CDR3: CASSYGGGIAKNIQYF; DNA: TGTGCCAGCAGTTATGGGGGAGGGATCGCCAAAAACATTCAGTACTTC; D: TRBD2; J: TRBJ2-4; V: TRBV6-2/TRBV6-3; size: many
CDR3: CASSLSATANTGELFF; DNA: TGTGCCAGCAGCCTAAGCGCGACGGCGAACACCGGGGAGCTGTTTTTT; D: -; J: TRBJ2-2; V: TRBV7-2; size: many
CDR3: CASSVAPADRERQYF; DNA: TGTGCCAGCAGCGTAGCCCCAGCCGACAGGGAAAGGCAGTACTTC; D: TRBD1; J: TRBJ2-7; V: TRBV9; size: few
CDR3: CASSPSVGGGNPNEQFF; DNA: TGTGCCAGCTCACCATCGGTGGGCGGCGGAAACCCAAATGAGCAGTTCTTC; D: -; J: TRBJ2-1; V: TRBV18; size: -
CDR3: CASSEGAYEQYF; DNA: TGTGCCAGCAGTGAAGGGGCCTACGAGCAGTACTTC; D: -; J: TRBJ2-7; V: TRBV6-1; size: many
CDR3: CASSWDRDSYEQYF; DNA: TGTGCCAGCAGCTGGGACAGGGATTCCTACGAGCAGTACTTC; D: TRBD1; J: TRBJ2-7; V: TRBV5-4; size: -
CDR3: CSARLSGEETQYF; DNA: TGCAGTGCTAGACTGAGCGGGGAAGAGACCCAGTACTTC; D: TRBD2; J: TRBJ2-5; V: TRBV20-1; size: many